This T cell receptor (beta chain) was observed in a study of shared clonotypes between healthy human individuals. Profiling relied on immunoSEQ multiplex PCR, and the TCRdb table lists in-frame clones only, not all of them. There are 780,000 or so clones in the sample; over 60% occur only once, and under 2% lies in the top ten. V lost 8 bases and J lost 4, with 5 bases in between. The germline CDR1 and CDR2 sequences are MNHNS and SASEGT. This CDR3 region has 10 residues. The sequenced material came from memory CD4+ T cells sorted from blood. The sample's subset: CD45RA-negative fraction. The chain combines TRBV6-1 with TRBJ1-2; D call uncertain. The receptor comes from a woman under 40 in good health. CDR3 sequence (DNA): TGTGCCAGCGAGGCCTATGGCTACACCTTC. Encoded protein: CASEAYGYTF.